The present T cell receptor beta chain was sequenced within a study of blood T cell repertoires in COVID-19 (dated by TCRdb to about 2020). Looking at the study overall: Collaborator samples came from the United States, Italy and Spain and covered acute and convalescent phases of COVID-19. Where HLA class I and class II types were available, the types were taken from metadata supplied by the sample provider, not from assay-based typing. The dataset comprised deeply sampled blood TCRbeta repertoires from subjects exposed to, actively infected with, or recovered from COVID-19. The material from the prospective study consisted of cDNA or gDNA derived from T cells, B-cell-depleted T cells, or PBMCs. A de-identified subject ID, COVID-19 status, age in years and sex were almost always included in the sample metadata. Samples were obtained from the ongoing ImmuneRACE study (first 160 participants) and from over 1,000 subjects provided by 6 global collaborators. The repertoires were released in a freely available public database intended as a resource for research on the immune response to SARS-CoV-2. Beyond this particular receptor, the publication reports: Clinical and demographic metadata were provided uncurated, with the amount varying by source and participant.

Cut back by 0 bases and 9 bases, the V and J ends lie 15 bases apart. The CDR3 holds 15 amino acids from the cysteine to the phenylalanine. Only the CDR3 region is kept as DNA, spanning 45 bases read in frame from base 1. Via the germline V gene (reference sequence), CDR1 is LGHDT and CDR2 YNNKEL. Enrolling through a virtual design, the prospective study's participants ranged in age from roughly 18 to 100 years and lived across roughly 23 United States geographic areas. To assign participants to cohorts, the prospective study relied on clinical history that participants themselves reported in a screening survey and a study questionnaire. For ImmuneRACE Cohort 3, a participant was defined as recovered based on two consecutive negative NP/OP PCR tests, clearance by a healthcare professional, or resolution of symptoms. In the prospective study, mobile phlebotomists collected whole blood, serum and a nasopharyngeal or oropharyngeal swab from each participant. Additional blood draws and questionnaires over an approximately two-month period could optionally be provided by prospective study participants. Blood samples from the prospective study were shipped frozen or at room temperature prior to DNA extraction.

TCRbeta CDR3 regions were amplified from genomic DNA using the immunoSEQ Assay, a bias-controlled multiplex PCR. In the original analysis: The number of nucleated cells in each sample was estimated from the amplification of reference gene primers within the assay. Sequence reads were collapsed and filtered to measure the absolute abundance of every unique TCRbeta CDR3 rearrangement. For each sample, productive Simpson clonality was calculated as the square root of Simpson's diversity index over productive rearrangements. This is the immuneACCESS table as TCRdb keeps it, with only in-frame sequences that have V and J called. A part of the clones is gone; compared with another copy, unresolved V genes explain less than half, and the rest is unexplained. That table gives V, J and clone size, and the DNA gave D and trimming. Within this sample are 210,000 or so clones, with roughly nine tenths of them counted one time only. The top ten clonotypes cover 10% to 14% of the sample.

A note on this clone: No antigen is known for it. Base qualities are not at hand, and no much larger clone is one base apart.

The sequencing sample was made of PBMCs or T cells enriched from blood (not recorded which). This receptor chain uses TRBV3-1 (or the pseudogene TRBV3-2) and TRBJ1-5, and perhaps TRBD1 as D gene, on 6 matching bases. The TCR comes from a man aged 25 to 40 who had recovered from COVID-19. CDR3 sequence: CASSQDPDRKRPQHF. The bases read TGTGCCAGCAGCCAAGATCCCGACAGGAAGCGGCCCCAGCATTTT.